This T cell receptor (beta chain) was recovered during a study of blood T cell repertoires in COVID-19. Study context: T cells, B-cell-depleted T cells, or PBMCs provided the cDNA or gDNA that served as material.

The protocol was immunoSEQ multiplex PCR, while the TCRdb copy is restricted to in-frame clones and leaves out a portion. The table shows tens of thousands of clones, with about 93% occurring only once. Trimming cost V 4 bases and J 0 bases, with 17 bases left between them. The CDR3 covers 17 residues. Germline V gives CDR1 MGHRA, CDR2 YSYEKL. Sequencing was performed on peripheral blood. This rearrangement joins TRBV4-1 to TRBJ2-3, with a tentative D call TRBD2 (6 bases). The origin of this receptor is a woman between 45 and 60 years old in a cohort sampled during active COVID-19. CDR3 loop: CASSPRKWRESTDTQYF. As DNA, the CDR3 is TGCGCCAGCAGCCCGCGGAAGTGGCGGGAAAGCACAGATACGCAGTATTTT.